A single sample gave rise to the 17 T cell receptor beta chains below, sequenced in a study of T-cell memory formation after mild COVID-19. TCRdb fed the 5' RACE reads into MiXCR, producing one record per CDR3 protein. The repertoire has 500,000 to 650,000 distinct CDR3 sequences, about 20% of them found once; the top ten carry approximately 8%. The sequencing input was PBMCs or a T cell subset sorted from them (not recorded which). The receptors were gathered from an adult woman who had mild COVID-19 (a few samples of this study predate the infection). Cell type and time point are not known.

The chain couples TRBV20-1 to TRBJ2-2; 10 nucleotides line up with TRBD2. Germline CDR1 and CDR2: DFQATT and SNEGSKA (reference sequence). Germline trimming cut 5 bases from V and 6 bases from J; bases unmatched to any gene: 9. This CDR3 spans 15 amino acids. DNA for the CDR3: TGCAGTGCTTTGAGCGGGAGGGCCGGTTCCGGGGAGCTGTTTTTT. This encodes CSALSGRAGSGELFF.

The rearrangement joins TRBV7-9 to TRBJ2-3, with 7 positions matching TRBD1. The CDR3 has 15 amino acids. From germline, CDR1 is SEHNR and CDR2 FQNEAQ (reference sequence). The V segment lost 5 bases and the J segment 0 bases; nucleotides outside the gene matches: 5. In DNA, the CDR3 is TGTGCCAGCAGCAAGCGACAGGGAAGCACAGATACGCAGTATTTT. Amino acid sequence: CASSKRQGSTDTQYF.

This rearrangement joins TRBV20-1 to TRBJ2-3; 8 nucleotides agree with TRBD2. This CDR3 is 15 amino acids long. Germline trimming cut 3 bases from V and 10 bases from J; bases unmatched to any gene: 15. From germline, CDR1 is DFQATT and CDR2 SNEGSKA (reference sequence). As DNA, the CDR3 is TGCAGTGCTAGGGTAGCGGGAAGGGTATTTGAGGCGCAGTATTTT. Translation: CSARVAGRVFEAQYF.

This clonotype appeared many times. The chain couples TRBV5-1 to TRBJ2-3, with D possibly TRBD2 on 5 matching bases. CDR1 SGHRS and CDR2 YFSETQ come from the germline V gene. The length of the CDR3 is 15 residues. V was pared by 6 bases and J by 1 base, with 15 bases between. CDR3 sequence: CASIPEGVGTDTQYF. CDR3 nucleotide sequence: TGCGCCAGCATCCCTGAGGGTGTGGGCACAGATACGCAGTATTTT. The full variable domain, in which reference TRBV5-1 and TRBJ2-3 provide the parts outside the CDR3, is KAGVTQTPRYLIKTRGQQVTLSCSPISGHRSVSWYQQTPGQGLQFLFEYFSETQRNKGNFPGRFSGRQFSNSRSEMNVSTLELGDSALYLCASIPEGVGTDTQYFGPGTRLTVL.

The chain is built from TRBV5-1 and TRBJ2-1; possibly TRBD1 or TRBD2 for D (6 bases each). In germline, CDR1 is SGHRS, CDR2 YFSETQ. The CDR3 is 13 amino acids. Deletions cut 6 bases from V and 3 bases from J, with 10 bases between. CDR3 sequence reads: CASKQGGYNEQFF. CDR3 coding DNA: TGCGCCAGCAAACAGGGAGGCTACAATGAGCAGTTCTTC.

This clonotype appeared a few times. This chain uses TRBV29-1 with TRBJ1-5; the D is unclear. Trimming removed 0 bases at V and 1 base at J, with 7 bases between. CDR1 is SQVTM, CDR2 ANQGSEA, per germline. The CDR3 totals 14 residues. The CDR3 region has the DNA TGCAGCGTTGAAGACGCTGGGAGCAATCAGCCCCAGCATTTT. This codes for CSVEDAGSNQPQHF.

The J gene is TRBJ2-7, the V gene TRBV10-3; 7 bases fit TRBD1. V lost 6 bases, J lost 6 bases, and 5 bases stayed unmatched. The length of the CDR3 is 12 residues. Germline V gives CDR1 ENHRY, CDR2 SYGVKD. The CDR3 region has the DNA TGTGCCATCAGGGAGACAGGGCTCGAGCAGTACTTC. Encoded protein: CAIRETGLEQYF.

Notes on this clonotype: One base away lies a much larger clone, so this may be a sequencing read error. This chain joins TRBV6-2 or TRBV6-3 and TRBJ2-7, with 7 nucleotides matching TRBD2. Germline CDR1 is MNHEY and CDR2 is SVGEGT. After removal of 6 bases from V and 5 bases from J, the junction contained 1 base not matched to a gene. This CDR3 comprises 11 residues. As DNA, the CDR3 is TGTGCCAGCAGCGGGGGGAACGAGCAGTACTTC. As protein: CASSGGNEQYF.

This chain joins TRBV15 and TRBJ2-5; D might be TRBD1 (6 bases). V gave up 1 base and J gave up 5 bases, with 14 bases separating them. The CDR3 contains 15 residues. Germline CDR1 and CDR2: LNHNV and YYDKDF (reference sequence). The CDR3 reads CATSRAPQGPETQYF. The CDR3 DNA is TGTGCCACCAGCAGAGCCCCCCAGGGGCCGGAGACCCAGTACTTC.

This clonotype was observed at least ten times. V gene TRBV27 combines with J gene TRBJ2-7, with D maybe TRBD1 (6 bases). The CDR3 is made up of 14 amino acids. Germline CDR1 reads MNHEY; CDR2 reads SMNVEV (reference sequence). Trimming took off 2 bases at V and 2 bases at J, with 10 bases between the two ends. CDR3 amino acids: CASSLMGTTYEQYF. CDR3 DNA sequence: TGTGCCAGCAGTTTAATGGGGACAACCTACGAGCAGTACTTC.

This clonotype appeared many times. The chain joins TRBV12-3 or TRBV12-4 to TRBJ1-1; D not certain. The CDR3 consists of 12 residues. The germline V and J ends were trimmed by 8 bases and 2 bases, with 9 bases remaining between them. The CDR3: CASSKSNTEAFF. DNA of the CDR3: TGTGCCAGCTCCAAGTCCAACACTGAAGCTTTCTTT.

This chain uses TRBV7-9 with TRBJ2-3; 7 nucleotides match TRBD2. The germline CDR1 and CDR2 sequences are SEHNR and FQNEAQ (reference sequence). The V gene end was trimmed by 5 bases and the J gene end by 3 bases; junction bases not matched to a gene: 14. CDR3 size: 17 residues. Here the CDR3 reads CASSHFGNRGGTDTQYF. The CDR3 DNA reads as TGTGCCAGCAGCCATTTTGGGAACCGGGGAGGGACAGATACGCAGTATTTT.

This chain joins TRBV11-2 and TRBJ2-3; D might be TRBD2 (6 bases). CDR3 length: 12 amino acids. CDR1 SGHAT and CDR2 FQNNGV come from the germline V gene. The germline V and J ends were trimmed by 6 bases and 6 bases, with 10 bases remaining between them. The CDR3 here is CASRGGKDTQYF. CDR3 sequence (DNA): TGTGCCAGCAGGGGCGGGAAGGATACGCAGTATTTT. Looking up the rest from reference TRBV11-2 and TRBJ2-3 gives the full variable domain: EAGVAQSPRYKIIEKRQSVAFWCNPISGHATLYWYQQILGQGPKLLIQFQNNGVVDDSQLPKDRFSAERLKGVDSTLKIQPAKLEDSAVYLCASRGGKDTQYFGPGTRLTVL.

At least ten counts were recorded for this clonotype. The J gene is TRBJ2-2, the V gene TRBV7-6, with 7 bases matching TRBD1. The ends lost 2 bases at V and 6 bases at J; junction bases unmatched: 0. The CDR3 spans 13 residues. Germline V gene sequence: CDR1 SGHVS, CDR2 FNYEAQ. The CDR3 DNA is TGTGCCAGCAGCTTACAGGGGGCCGGGGAGCTGTTTTTT. This encodes CASSLQGAGELFF.

This clonotype was detected many times. Germline is not matched at one junction end, which may reflect a read error. The chain joins TRBV5-1 to TRBJ2-2; TRBD1 matches at 10 bases. Germline V gene data show CDR1 as SGHRS and CDR2 as YFSETQ. The CDR3 extends over 15 amino acids. CDR3 sequence: CASSLRTGGTGELFF. The CDR3 nucleotides are TGTGCCAGCAGTTTAAGGACAGGGGGCACCGGGGAGCTGTTTTTT. The complete variable domain, with remaining parts taken from reference TRBV5-1 and TRBJ2-2, reads KAGVTQTPRYLIKTRGQQVTLSCSPISGHRSVSWYQQTPGQGLQFLFEYFSETQRNKGNFPGRFSGRQFSNSRSEMNVSTLELGDSALYLCASSLRTGGTGELFFGEGSRLTVL.

The chain has TRBV5-1 and TRBJ2-7, with TRBD1 matching over 10 bases. CDR3 length: 15 amino acids. After removal of 0 bases from V and 5 bases from J, the junction contained 5 bases not matched to a gene. From germline, CDR1 is SGHRS and CDR2 YFSETQ. CDR3 sequence: CASSLGTGGSHEQYF. The CDR3 DNA reads TGCGCCAGCAGCTTGGGGACAGGGGGTAGCCACGAGCAGTACTTC.

This clonotype has more than one count but fewer than ten. The V gene is TRBV7-9, the J gene TRBJ1-2; a possible D gene is TRBD1 (5 bases). The V gene's germline CDR1 is SEHNR and CDR2 FQNEAQ (reference sequence). The CDR3 length is 16 residues. With 3 bases removed from V and 4 bases from J, the gap between germline ends came to 18 bases. CDR3 DNA: TGTGCCAGCAGCTTGGGGGACGGGGACTACCCCTATGGCTACACCTTC. Its translation is CASSLGDGDYPYGYTF.